These T cell receptor beta chains were read from a single sample in a study of blood T cell repertoires in COVID-19. The data were produced by immunoSEQ multiplex PCR, yet TCRdb's version contains in-frame clones alone and is incomplete. This repertoire shows around 420,000 clones, over 75% found once; its top ten account for over 2%. Material: PBMCs or T cells enriched from blood (not recorded which). The receptors come from a middle-aged woman with acute COVID-19. CDR3s include the opening cysteine and the closing phenylalanine or tryptophan. A D gene is named only where the DNA matches it firmly.

TRBJ1-5,TRBD1,TRBV19,15,CASSGTASSNQPQHF
TRBJ1-2,TRBD1,TRBV7-9,14,CASSFADRDYGYTF
TRBJ1-1,-,TRBV4-1,13,CASSQAGDPEAFF
TRBJ1-5,-,TRBV24-1,15,CATSDVGGKGQPQHF
TRBJ2-7,-,TRBV24-1,15,CATSDLLAGPYEQYF
TRBJ2-4,TRBD2,TRBV5-6,16,CASSLPSGGAGNIQYF
TRBJ1-4,-,TRBV6-5,15,CASRPRGGAGEKLFF
TRBJ1-1,-,TRBV11-2,16,CASSQIRDYMNTGAFF
TRBJ1-1,-,TRBV5-8,15,CASSESTGTRFEAFF
TRBJ1-2,-,TRBV7-9,15,CASSLVQTANYGYTF
TRBJ1-6,-,TRBV29-1,13,CSVGQYYNSPLHF
TRBJ2-7,-,TRBV19,14,CASSPPGAAYEQYF
TRBJ1-2,TRBD1,TRBV7-9,15,CASSLPGTGGYGYTF
TRBJ1-2,-,TRBV20-1,14,CSASVRGTNYGYTF
TRBJ1-2,TRBD1,TRBV5-6,13,CASSWDRGEGYTF
TRBJ2-2,TRBD1,TRBV4-1,15,CASSQGWTGVGELFF
TRBJ1-1,TRBD1,TRBV7-9,13,CASSAIDRADPFF